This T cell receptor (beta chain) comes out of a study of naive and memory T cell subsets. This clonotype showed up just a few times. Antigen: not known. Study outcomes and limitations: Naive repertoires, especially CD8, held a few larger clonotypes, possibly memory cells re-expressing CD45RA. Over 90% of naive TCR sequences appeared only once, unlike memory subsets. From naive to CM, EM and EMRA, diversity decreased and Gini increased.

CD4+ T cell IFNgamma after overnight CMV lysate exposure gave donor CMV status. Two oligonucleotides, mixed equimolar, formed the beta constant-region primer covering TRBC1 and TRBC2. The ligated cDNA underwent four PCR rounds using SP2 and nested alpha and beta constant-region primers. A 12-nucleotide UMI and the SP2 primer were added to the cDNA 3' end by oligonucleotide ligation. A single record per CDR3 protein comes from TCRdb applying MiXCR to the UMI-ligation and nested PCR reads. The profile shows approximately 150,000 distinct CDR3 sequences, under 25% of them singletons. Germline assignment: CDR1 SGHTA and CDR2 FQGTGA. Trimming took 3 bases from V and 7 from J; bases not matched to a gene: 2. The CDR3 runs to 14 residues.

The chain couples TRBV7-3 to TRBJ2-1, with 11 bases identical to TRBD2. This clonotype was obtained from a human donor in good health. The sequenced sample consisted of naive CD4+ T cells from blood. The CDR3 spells CASSLGLAVNEQFF. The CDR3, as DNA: TGTGCCAGCAGCTTGGGACTAGCGGTAAATGAGCAGTTCTTC.